What follows are 18 T cell receptor beta chains derived from one specimen sequenced in a study of blood T cells in healthy people across ages. With a J-beta primer mix and a sample-barcoded 5' primer, a second PCR ran about 7 to 11 cycles. One entry per CDR3 protein, called by TCRdb with MiXCR from the 5' RACE reads. Here the sample spans around 710,000 distinct CDR3 sequences, roughly 44% being singletons. The specimen was blood. These receptors were collected from a woman aged 60-75 years in good health.

There are a few counts of this clonotype. The genes are TRBV12-3 or TRBV12-4 and TRBJ2-5; D remains unclear. The CDR3 extends over 13 amino acids. The V end lost 6 bases, the J end lost 4 bases, and 12 bases lay between the germline ends. The CDR3: CASRFTERETQYF. In DNA form, the CDR3 reads TGTGCCAGCAGGTTTACTGAGCGAGAGACCCAGTACTTC.

The chain has TRBV3-1 and TRBJ2-4, with D perhaps matching TRBD1 (6 bases). This CDR3 is 14 amino acids long. Trimming took 1 base from V and 8 from J, leaving 12 bases between them. Germline-derived CDR1 and CDR2 are LGHDT and YNNKEL (reference sequence). CDR3 in amino acids: CASSQAGAKDIQYF. Written as DNA, the CDR3 is TGTGCCAGCAGCCAAGCAGGGGCGAAGGACATTCAGTACTTC.

This clonotype has only a few counts. The CDR3 is CASSPPWEAGPYNEQFF. CDR3 bases: TGTGCCAGCTCACCACCCTGGGAAGCAGGACCCTACAATGAGCAGTTCTTC. This rearrangement joins TRBV18 to TRBJ2-1; D is unclear. Per the germline V gene, CDR1 is KGHSH and CDR2 is LQKENI. Trimming stripped 0 bases from V and 2 bases from J, with 14 bases between. The CDR3 is made up of 17 amino acids.

V and J are TRBV20-1 and TRBJ1-1; a weak D match, TRBD1 (5 bases). Per the germline V gene, CDR1 is DFQATT and CDR2 is SNEGSKA (reference sequence). Trimming pared 3 bases from V and 9 bases from J, leaving 14 bases between. CDR3 length: 12 residues. The CDR3 protein is CSARVTRAQAFF. The CDR3, as DNA: TGCAGTGCTAGGGTTACCAGGGCACAAGCTTTCTTT.

As DNA, the CDR3 is TGTGCCAGCAGTTTATTAGCGGGAGACGATCCGAATGAGCAGTTCTTC. The encoded protein is CASSLLAGDDPNEQFF. The chain combines TRBV6-6 with TRBJ2-1; 9 positions agree with TRBD2. Germline trimming cut 4 bases from V and 7 bases from J; bases unmatched to any gene: 11. CDR1 is MNHNY, CDR2 SVGAGI, per germline (reference sequence). CDR3 length: 16 residues.

This clonotype was counted a few times. The chain combines TRBV5-1 with TRBJ2-7; 8 bases map to TRBD1. The J call is uncertain, as TRBJ2-4 better fits the DNA end. The CDR3 sequence is 14 residues long. CDR1 and CDR2 (germline): SGHRS, YFSETQ. CDR3 region: CASSLQGGENIQYF. As DNA, the CDR3 is TGCGCCAGCAGCCTACAGGGGGGCGAAAACATTCAGTACTTC.

The rearrangement joins TRBV6-5 to TRBJ2-7; 7 positions match TRBD2. CDR1 and CDR2 (germline): MNHEY, SVGAGI. The V segment lost 5 bases and the J segment 5 bases; nucleotides outside the gene matches: 6. This CDR3 region has 13 residues. CDR3 in DNA: TGTGCCAGCAGTATGGGACTAACTGACGAGCAGTACTTC. Residues: CASSMGLTDEQYF.

This clonotype has only a few counts. The chain couples TRBV7-6 to TRBJ2-3; TRBD2 matches 9 bases. Germline V lookup: CDR1 SGHVS, CDR2 FNYEAQ. V was clipped by 5 bases and J by 6 bases; unmatched bases: 9. The CDR3 consists of 15 residues. This chain's CDR3 is CASSLSGRRGDTQYF. For the CDR3, the DNA is TGTGCCAGCAGCCTTAGCGGGAGAAGAGGTGATACGCAGTATTTT.

This chain uses TRBV7-3 with TRBJ2-5; no definite D call. V dropped 1 base and J dropped 2 bases, with 14 bases sitting between them. Germline loops: CDR1 SGHTA, CDR2 FQGTGA. The CDR3 has 16 amino acids. The CDR3 region has the DNA TGTGCCAGCAGCTTAAAGGGCCTAGAGATACAAGAGACCCAGTACTTC. This encodes CASSLKGLEIQETQYF.

This clonotype was counted only a few times. The CDR3 loop reads CASSTFPTVGDYEQYF. CDR3 DNA: TGTGCCAGTAGTACCTTCCCTACCGTAGGGGACTACGAGCAGTACTTC. This chain joins TRBV19 and TRBJ2-7, with D perhaps matching TRBD1 (5 bases). V was shortened by 4 bases and J by 3 bases, with 19 bases between the two germline ends. Germline V gives CDR1 LNHDA, CDR2 SQIVND (reference sequence). This CDR3 has 16 amino acids.

V and J are TRBV11-2 and TRBJ2-1; TRBD2 matches 11 bases. CDR3 size: 16 residues. Per the germline V gene, CDR1 is SGHAT and CDR2 is FQNNGV. Trimming cost V 6 bases and J 8 bases; bases outside gene matches: 12. This CDR3 is CASRPIAGGPIDEQFF. The CDR3, as DNA: TGTGCCAGCAGACCTATAGCGGGGGGGCCAATCGATGAGCAGTTCTTC.

This chain uses TRBV9 with TRBJ2-1, with D perhaps matching TRBD1 (6 bases). Germline V gene lookup returns CDR1 SGDLS and CDR2 YYNGEE. The V end was cut by 4 bases, the J end by 4 bases, with 18 bases between. The CDR3 length is 16 residues. The CDR3 spells CASSSLTGPTYNEQFF. CDR3 nucleotide sequence: TGTGCCAGCAGCTCCTTGACAGGACCAACTTACAATGAGCAGTTCTTC.

J is TRBJ2-5 and V is TRBV28; weak D call: TRBD1 (7 bases). The V gene lost 7 bases and the J gene lost 2 bases, with 17 bases spanning the gap. From germline, CDR1 is MDHEN and CDR2 SYDVKM. CDR3 length: 15 amino acids. CDR3 residues: CASIGGGVSQETQYF. In DNA form, the CDR3 reads TGTGCCAGCATAGGAGGGGGCGTAAGTCAAGAGACCCAGTACTTC.

The DNA for the CDR3 is TGCGCCAGCAGCTTGGATGGGGGTAGTGAGAATGAAGCTTTCTTT. Residues: CASSLDGGSENEAFF. The chain is built from TRBV5-1 and TRBJ1-1; tentatively, D is TRBD1 (5 bases). Looked up from germline, CDR1 is SGHRS and CDR2 is YFSETQ. The CDR3 runs to 15 residues. V was clipped by 0 bases and J by 7 bases, with 16 bases between them.

The rearrangement links TRBV7-6 to TRBJ2-1, with D unresolved. The CDR3 has 15 amino acids. The V end was cut by 1 base, the J end by 4 bases, with 11 bases between. CDR1 is SGHVS, CDR2 FNYEAQ, per germline. CDR3 in amino acids: CASSLESSSYNEQFF. As DNA, the CDR3 is TGTGCCAGCAGCTTAGAGTCGAGCTCATACAATGAGCAGTTCTTC. Full variable domain (remainder filled in from reference TRBV7-6 and TRBJ2-1): GAGVSQSPRYKVTKRGQDVALRCDPISGHVSLYWYRQALGQGPEFLTYFNYEAQQDKSGLPNDRFSAERPEGSISTLTIQRTEQRDSAMYRCASSLESSSYNEQFFGPGTRLTVL.

The V gene is TRBV28, the J gene TRBJ2-7; 12 positions agree with TRBD2. The V gene end was trimmed by 5 bases and the J gene end by 2 bases; junction bases not matched to a gene: 13. From germline, CDR1 is MDHEN and CDR2 SYDVKM. The CDR3 extends over 18 amino acids. The CDR3 nucleotides are TGTGCCAGCAGTCCCCCCGGACTAGCGGGAAGGAGCGCCTACGAGCAGTACTTC. Translation gives CASSPPGLAGRSAYEQYF.

V and J are TRBV12-3 or TRBV12-4 and TRBJ2-1, with TRBD2 matching 11 bases. V lost 1 base, J lost 9 bases, and 5 bases stayed unmatched. CDR3 size: 15 residues. The CDR3 bases are TGTGCCAGCAGTTTAGTGGGGACTAGCGGCTTTGAGCAGTTCTTC. Translating gives CASSLVGTSGFEQFF.

This clonotype was seen repeatedly, ten times or more. The genes are TRBV29-1 and TRBJ1-1; 8 nucleotides align to TRBD1. CDR1 and CDR2 (germline): SQVTM, ANQGSEA. With 4 bases clipped from V and 5 bases from J, the junction kept 3 bases outside the gene matches. This CDR3 region has 12 residues. CDR3 DNA sequence: TGCAGCGTTGGGAGACAGGGGACTGAAGCTTTCTTT. It yields the protein CSVGRQGTEAFF. The full variable domain, its missing parts supplied by reference TRBV29-1 and TRBJ1-1, is SAVISQKPSRDICQRGTSLTIQCQVDSQVTMMFWYRQQPGQSLTLIATANQGSEATYESGFVIDKFPISRPNLTFSTLTVSNMSPEDSSIYLCSVGRQGTEAFFGQGTRLTVV.